This TCR beta chain came from a study of T cell responses to AZD1222 COVID-19 vaccine. Study-wide points: Among those given AZD1222, only 5 to 7 were seropositive at baseline.

Here immunoSEQ multiplex PCR was the method, and the copy in TCRdb shows in-frame clones only, minus some. The sample lists 150,000 to 200,000 clones, roughly 86% occurring once. The junction had 3 bases not matched to a gene; V was cut back by 3 bases and J by 3 bases. The CDR3 has 14 amino acids. Germline assignment: CDR1 KGHDR and CDR2 SFDVKD. This clone has more than one count but fewer than ten. Antigen specificity is unknown. J is TRBJ2-7 and V is TRBV24-1; 8 bases are shared with TRBD1. The sequenced sample was peripheral blood, obtained on day 0 of AZD1222 vaccination. This TCR derives from an adult in good health. CDR3 amino acids: CATSDPGGSYEQYF. The CDR3 DNA reads TGTGCCACCAGTGATCCAGGGGGCAGCTACGAGCAGTACTTC.